The 22 T cell receptor beta chains below come from one sample, sequenced in a study of T cell changes during pregnancy in multiple sclerosis. Repertoires were generated with immunoSEQ multiplex PCR, while TCRdb's copy carries only in-frame clones and drops some. The top ten clones hold around 4% of a sample with around 92,000 clones, 85% to 95% of them seen once. Sequencing used peripheral blood, obtained in the first trimester of pregnancy. The receptors were sampled from a female donor with multiple sclerosis, enrolled in a pregnancy study.

This clone came up once. The J gene is TRBJ2-5, the V gene TRBV27; a weak D match, TRBD2 (6 bases). The DNA end is more similar to TRBJ2-7, so the J call may be wrong. The CDR3 sequence is 14 residues long. Germline V CDR1 and CDR2: MNHEY, SMNVEV (reference sequence). CDR3 loop: CASSLSAGPYEQYF. The CDR3 DNA sequence: TGTGCCAGCAGTTTATCGGCGGGACCTTACGAGCAGTACTTC.

This rearrangement joins TRBV29-1 to TRBJ2-3, with 7 bases identical to TRBD1. J was trimmed by 3 bases and V by 3 bases; bases with no gene match: 6. CDR1 and CDR2 (germline): SQVTM, ANQGSEA. The CDR3 runs to 14 residues. CDR3 sequence: CSVDPTGSTDTQYF. CDR3 DNA: TGCAGCGTTGACCCGACAGGGTCTACAGATACGCAGTATTTT.

V gene TRBV30 combines with J gene TRBJ2-2; D possibly corresponds to TRBD2 (6 bases). The V end lost 5 bases, the J end lost 9 bases, and 10 bases lay between the germline ends. Looked up from germline, CDR1 is GTSNPN and CDR2 is SVGIG (reference sequence). This CDR3 contains 11 residues. The CDR3 DNA reads TGTGCCTGGGGGGAGGACCGGGAGCTGTTTTTT. Encoded protein: CAWGEDRELFF.

The chain combines TRBV4-2 with TRBJ2-7; the match to TRBD2 covers 7 bases. This CDR3 spans 14 amino acids. J lost 5 bases, V lost 0 bases, and 4 bases had no gene match. CDR1 and CDR2 (germline): LGHNA, YNFKEQ. The CDR3 DNA is TGTGCCAGCAGCCAAGATCCTAGCGGCCACGAGCAGTACTTC. Protein: CASSQDPSGHEQYF.

This chain joins TRBV10-3 and TRBJ2-2, with 7 bases aligning to TRBD1. The trim removed 9 bases at V and 1 base at J, leaving 5 bases unmatched. The V gene's germline CDR1 is ENHRY and CDR2 SYGVKD. The CDR3 has 14 residues. The CDR3 DNA reads as TGTGCCATTTCAGGGACAGTGAACACCGGGGAGCTGTTTTTT. Translating gives CAISGTVNTGELFF.

The chain joins TRBV11-1 to TRBJ2-5, with D unclear. The CDR3 contains 11 residues. V shed 5 bases and J shed 5 bases, with 6 bases lying between them. Germline CDR1 SGHAT, CDR2 FQDESV (reference sequence). CDR3 loop: CASSHGETQYF. The CDR3 DNA reads as TGTGCCAGCAGCCACGGGGAGACCCAGTACTTC.

This clone was seen just once. The J gene is TRBJ2-7, the V gene TRBV5-4; possible D gene TRBD1, 6 bases. CDR3 size: 14 residues. Germline V lookup: CDR1 SGHNT, CDR2 YYREEE (reference sequence). Trimming left V 4 bases short and J 4 bases short, with 15 bases between. The CDR3 nucleotides are TGTGCCAGCAGCCTGACCGACAGGTCGTACGAGCAGTACTTC. Its translation is CASSLTDRSYEQYF.

Here the CDR3 DNA reads TGCGCCAGCAGCCAGCCGGACAGACTCGGTGGGGCCAACGTCCTGACTTTC. This codes for CASSQPDRLGGANVLTF. J is TRBJ2-6 and V is TRBV4-1; TRBD1 might be the D (6 bases). From germline, CDR1 is MGHRA and CDR2 YSYEKL. The V gene lost 3 bases and the J gene lost 3 bases, with 15 bases spanning the gap. This CDR3 region has 17 residues.

This clone appeared once. The chain combines TRBV4-2 with TRBJ2-1; 12 bases match TRBD2. With V trimmed by 0 bases and J by 6 bases, 6 bases remained unmatched. The CDR3 contains 17 residues. Germline values: CDR1 LGHNA, CDR2 YNFKEQ. The CDR3 sequence: CASSQEASGGAVNEQFF. CDR3 coding DNA: TGTGCCAGCAGCCAAGAGGCTAGCGGGGGGGCCGTCAATGAGCAGTTCTTC.

The chain has TRBV5-1 and TRBJ2-3; 8 nucleotides align to TRBD2. Germline V CDR1 and CDR2: SGHRS, YFSETQ. The V segment lost 5 bases and the J segment 5 bases; nucleotides outside the gene matches: 10. The length of the CDR3 is 15 residues. The DNA for the CDR3 is TGCGCCAGCAGTTACTCGACGGGGGGGGTAGATACGCAGTATTTT. This encodes CASSYSTGGVDTQYF.

The rearrangement links TRBV6-5 to TRBJ1-5, with D tentatively TRBD1 (5 bases). V was shortened by 8 bases and J by 0 bases, with 8 bases between the two germline ends. Germline V gene data show CDR1 as MNHEY and CDR2 as SVGAGI. The CDR3 totals 13 residues. The CDR3 DNA reads as TGTGCCAGCGGGGACTCTAGCAATCAGCCCCAGCATTTT. It encodes CASGDSSNQPQHF.

The chain uses TRBV5-8 and TRBJ2-5; 12 bases match TRBD2. This CDR3 region has 17 residues. V gave up 3 bases and J gave up 5 bases; unmatched junction bases: 11. Germline-derived CDR1 and CDR2 are SGHTS and YDEGEE. CDR3 amino acids: CASSSGLAGLVRETQYF. CDR3 in DNA: TGTGCCAGCAGCTCCGGACTAGCGGGGCTTGTCCGGGAGACCCAGTACTTC.

The rearrangement links TRBV2 to TRBJ2-7, with 9 bases that match TRBD1. V gave up 1 base and J gave up 2 bases; unmatched junction bases: 3. Germline CDR1 reads SNHLY; CDR2 reads FYNNEI. The CDR3 loop spans 15 amino acids. DNA for the CDR3: TGTGCCAGCAGTGAAGGGGACAGGGTAACCTACGAGCAGTACTTC. This sequence encodes CASSEGDRVTYEQYF.

This clone was detected a few times. This same CDR3 is encoded by further DNA sequences in the sample. The rearrangement joins TRBV2 to TRBJ1-5; D is ambiguous. The CDR3 loop spans 14 amino acids. Germline-derived CDR1 and CDR2 are SNHLY and FYNNEI. V was pared by 3 bases and J by 7 bases, with 13 bases between. Written as DNA, the CDR3 is TGTGCCAGCAGTGACCGGACGGGAGGCCAGCCCCAGCATTTT. This gives the protein CASSDRTGGQPQHF.

The chain joins TRBV19 to TRBJ1-5; 7 bases are a match to TRBD1. Germline assignment: CDR1 LNHDA and CDR2 SQIVND (reference sequence). Trimming cost V 5 bases and J 4 bases; bases outside gene matches: 2. CDR3 size: 13 residues. The CDR3 sequence: CASSDRENQPQHF. In nucleotides, the CDR3 is TGTGCCAGTAGTGACAGGGAAAATCAGCCCCAGCATTTT.

The genes are TRBV10-3 and TRBJ2-3; the D gene is possibly TRBD2 (6 bases). Germline CDR1 reads ENHRY; CDR2 reads SYGVKD. V dropped 0 bases and J dropped 6 bases, with 7 bases sitting between them. The CDR3 runs 13 residues. CDR3 DNA: TGTGCCATCAGTGAGTCGAGCGGGGATACGCAGTATTTT. It codes for CAISESSGDTQYF.

The chain employs TRBV2 and TRBJ1-6; no clear D. Germline V gene data show CDR1 as SNHLY and CDR2 as FYNNEI. The CDR3 consists of 15 residues. Trimming cost V 0 bases and J 2 bases, with 5 bases left between them. The CDR3 protein is CASSEARAYNSPLHF. CDR3 in DNA: TGTGCCAGCAGTGAAGCCCGAGCCTATAATTCACCCCTCCACTTT.

This chain uses TRBV5-1 with TRBJ2-1; TRBD2 agrees at 9 bases. With V trimmed by 2 bases and J by 5 bases, 5 bases remained unmatched. The CDR3 runs to 15 residues. Per the germline V gene, CDR1 is SGHRS and CDR2 is YFSETQ. CDR3 coding DNA: TGCGCCAGCAGCTTTCCGCTAGCGGGGAACAATGAGCAGTTCTTC. Translation: CASSFPLAGNNEQFF.

The genes are TRBV6-1 and TRBJ2-1, with 8 nucleotides matching TRBD2. CDR1 MNHNS and CDR2 SASEGT come from the germline V gene. J gave up 4 bases and V 4 bases, and 21 bases lay outside the gene matches. The CDR3 loop spans 20 amino acids. The CDR3 spells CASSVMGRGNRGGRYNEQFF. Here the CDR3 DNA reads TGTGCCAGCAGTGTTATGGGCAGGGGAAATCGGGGGGGGCGTTACAATGAGCAGTTCTTC.

V gene TRBV19 combines with J gene TRBJ2-7, with 8 nucleotides matching TRBD1. The CDR3 extends over 17 amino acids. Germline V gives CDR1 LNHDA, CDR2 SQIVND (reference sequence). J lost 3 bases, V lost 3 bases, and 13 bases had no gene match. The chain's CDR3 is CASSMSGQGANFYEQYF. The CDR3 nucleotides read TGTGCCAGTAGTATGTCGGGGCAGGGGGCGAACTTCTACGAGCAGTACTTC.

This clone was counted between two and nine times. The genes are TRBV2 and TRBJ1-5, with D unclear. This CDR3 is built from 16 residues. V shed 3 bases and J shed 0 bases, with 12 bases lying between them. Germline assignment: CDR1 SNHLY and CDR2 FYNNEI. The chain's CDR3 is CASSETRRNSNQPQHF. In DNA, the CDR3 is TGTGCCAGCAGTGAGACTAGAAGGAATAGCAATCAGCCCCAGCATTTT.

This rearrangement joins TRBV5-6 to TRBJ1-2; 10 nucleotides line up with TRBD1. The V and J ends lost 2 bases and 3 bases, in that order; junction bases with no gene match: 1. The length of the CDR3 is 14 residues. Per germline, CDR1 SGHDT and CDR2 YYEEEE. In DNA, the CDR3 is TGTGCCAGCAGCTTCGGGACAGGGGACTATGGCTACACCTTC. Amino acids: CASSFGTGDYGYTF.